These T cell receptor beta chains were read from a single sample in a study of T cell changes during pregnancy in multiple sclerosis. Measured with immunoSEQ multiplex PCR; TCRdb has only the in-frame clones, and not every one. The repertoire includes approximately 60,000 clones, just under 90% of them detected once, and roughly 5% sits in the top ten. The sequenced sample was peripheral blood from another person, used as feeder cells. The receptors here all came from a human donor whose cells served as feeder cells for cultures in a pregnancy study. CDR3s include the opening cysteine and the closing phenylalanine or tryptophan. Each record gives: D gene, V gene, J gene, clone size, CDR3 protein, CDR3 DNA. The D gene is left open where the match is weak. Not all rows give a size; the values are once, few, many and, for expanded clones, a class.

NA	TRBV7-2	TRBJ2-7	NA	CASSLGALGYF	TGTGCCAGCAGCTTAGGGGCCCTAGGGTACTTC
NA	TRBV7-9	TRBJ1-4	NA	CATADGTRGPNEKLFF	TGTGCCACCGCCGACGGGACGAGGGGCCCGAATGAAAAACTGTTTTTT
TRBD2	TRBV5-4	TRBJ2-1	NA	CASSMPSGDYNEQFF	TGTGCCAGCAGCATGCCTAGCGGGGACTACAATGAGCAGTTCTTC
TRBD1	TRBV28	TRBJ1-5	once	CASSPDRGSNQPQHF	TGTGCCAGCAGTCCTGACAGGGGAAGCAATCAGCCCCAGCATTTT
NA	TRBV21-1	TRBJ1-2	NA	CASTRLGTLPSNYGYTF	TGTGCCAGCACCCGTTTGGGGACCCTTCCATCTAACTATGGCTACACCTTC
TRBD2	TRBV9	TRBJ2-7	NA	CASSVFSGSYEQYF	TGTGCCAGCAGCGTATTTAGCGGGAGCTACGAGCAGTACTTC
TRBD2	TRBV6-5	TRBJ2-3	NA	CASSYSTSGRGDTQYF	TGTGCCAGCAGTTATTCGACTAGCGGGAGAGGAGATACGCAGTATTTT
NA	TRBV6-1	TRBJ2-3	NA	CASSGQFTTDTQYF	TGTGCCAGCAGTGGGCAGTTTACCACAGATACGCAGTATTTT
NA	TRBV6-6	TRBJ2-7	NA	CASSYTVPPTTYEQYF	TGTGCCAGCAGTTACACGGTCCCTCCGACCACCTACGAGCAGTACTTC
NA	TRBV4-1	TRBJ1-2	NA	CASSQDAKGRGYGYTF	TGCGCCAGCAGCCAAGATGCCAAGGGGAGGGGATATGGCTACACCTTC
TRBD2	TRBV7-7	TRBJ2-5	NA	CASSTDWRGGQETQYF	TGTGCCAGCAGCACGGACTGGCGGGGGGGCCAAGAGACCCAGTACTTC
TRBD1	TRBV2	TRBJ2-7	few	CASIGAGGSYEQYF	TGTGCCAGCATCGGGGCAGGGGGCTCCTACGAGCAGTACTTC
TRBD1	TRBV7-9	TRBJ1-4	NA	CASSLGQGVWNEKLFF	TGTGCCAGCAGCTTAGGGCAGGGGGTCTGGAATGAAAAACTGTTTTTT
NA	TRBV7-2	TRBJ2-3	NA	CASSTDTPSGHTQYF	TGTGCCAGCAGCACTGACACCCCCTCGGGCCATACGCAGTATTTT
NA	TRBV5-6	TRBJ2-3	NA	CASSLSSADTQYF	TGTGCCAGCAGCTTGAGTAGCGCTGATACGCAGTATTTT
NA	TRBV7-9	TRBJ2-2	NA	CASSQWLGTNTGELFF	TGTGCCAGCAGCCAGTGGCTGGGGACGAACACCGGGGAGCTGTTTTTT
NA	TRBV27	TRBJ2-3	NA	CASSTSEGQYF	TGTGCCAGCAGTACCTCGGAGGGGCAGTATTTT
NA	TRBV5-1	TRBJ2-7	NA	CASSRGRSEAFTYEQYF	TGCGCCAGCAGCCGGGGACGTTCAGAGGCTTTTACCTACGAGCAGTACTTC
NA	TRBV18	TRBJ1-2	NA	CASSPTGSNYGYTF	TGTGCCAGCTCACCAACAGGATCTAACTATGGCTACACCTTC
NA	TRBV30	TRBJ2-1	once	CAWSFRGSYNEQFF	TGTGCCTGGAGTTTCCGGGGATCCTACAATGAGCAGTTCTTC
NA	TRBV7-2	TRBJ2-7	NA	CASRPGQGSYEQYF	TGTGCCAGCAGACCGGGACAAGGCTCCTACGAGCAGTACTTC
NA	TRBV2	TRBJ1-1	NA	CASSEAWGQVPLNTEAFF	TGTGCCAGCAGTGAAGCTTGGGGGCAGGTCCCCCTGAACACTGAAGCTTTCTTT
NA	TRBV2	TRBJ2-7	NA	CASSPHGTYEQYF	TGTGCCAGCAGCCCCCATGGAACCTACGAGCAGTACTTC
NA	TRBV7-8	TRBJ2-3	NA	CASSLRGLSDTQYF	TGTGCCAGCAGCTTACGGGGGCTCTCAGATACGCAGTATTTT
TRBD1	TRBV18	TRBJ1-1	NA	CASSPPTGGRMTEAFF	TGTGCCAGCTCACCCCCGACAGGGGGCAGGATGACTGAAGCTTTCTTT
NA	TRBV5-6	TRBJ2-7	NA	CASSLTAYEQYF	TGTGCCAGCAGCTTGACAGCCTACGAGCAGTACTTC
NA	TRBV2	TRBJ2-7	NA	CASSGGASTYEQYF	TGTGCCAGCAGTGGGGGGGCTAGTACCTACGAGCAGTACTTC
TRBD1	TRBV19	TRBJ1-6	few	CASSPHTGQGMVAPLHF	TGTGCCAGTAGTCCCCATACGGGACAGGGGATGGTTGCACCCCTCCACTTT
NA	TRBV11-2	TRBJ2-3	NA	CASSLGTASTDTQYF	TGTGCCAGCAGCTTAGGGACAGCTAGCACAGATACGCAGTATTTT
NA	TRBV18	TRBJ1-5	few	CASSPDSNQPQHF	TGTGCCAGCTCACCAGATTCAAATCAGCCCCAGCATTTT
NA	TRBV10-3	TRBJ2-7	NA	CAISESLGYEQYF	TGTGCCATCAGTGAGTCGTTAGGTTACGAGCAGTACTTC
TRBD1	TRBV19	TRBJ1-1	NA	CASRSPGQGAGVNTEAFF	TGTGCCAGTAGATCGCCGGGACAGGGGGCCGGTGTGAACACTGAAGCTTTCTTT
NA	TRBV2	TRBJ1-4	NA	CASMKQGVTNEKLFF	TGTGCCAGCATGAAACAGGGTGTAACTAATGAAAAACTGTTTTTT
NA	TRBV5-1	TRBJ2-5	NA	CASSLGLPEPQYF	TGCGCCAGCAGCTTGGGACTGCCCGAGCCCCAGTACTTC
TRBD1	TRBV5-1	TRBJ2-3	NA	CASSSQGARSTDTQYF	TGCGCCAGCAGTTCTCAGGGGGCCCGAAGCACAGATACGCAGTATTTT
NA	TRBV7-5	TRBJ2-6	once	CARTNSSRQSRANVLTF	TGTGCCAGAACGAATTCAAGTAGACAAAGTCGGGCCAACGTCCTGACTTTC
NA	TRBV2	TRBJ2-7	few	CAREGTTPNEQYF	TGTGCCAGAGAAGGGACAACCCCTAACGAGCAGTACTTC
NA	TRBV4-3	TRBJ1-1	NA	CASSQDWGNTEAFF	TGCGCCAGCAGCCAAGATTGGGGGAACACTGAAGCTTTCTTT
NA	TRBV5-1	TRBJ1-2	NA	CASSLSGVRGYTF	TGCGCCAGCAGCTTGTCTGGGGTACGTGGCTACACCTTC
NA	TRBV5-1	TRBJ1-1	few	CASSLATVNTEAFF	TGCGCCAGCAGCTTGGCGACAGTGAACACTGAAGCTTTCTTT
TRBD1	TRBV7-7	TRBJ2-2	NA	CASSSRTGSNTGELFF	TGTGCTAGCAGCTCTAGGACAGGGTCGAACACCGGGGAGCTGTTTTTT
NA	TRBV6-6	TRBJ2-5	NA	CASSRGDQETQYF	TGTGCCAGCAGCCGAGGGGATCAAGAGACCCAGTACTTC
NA	TRBV7-2	TRBJ1-4	NA	CASSLEPNEKLFF	TGTGCCAGCAGCTTAGAACCGAATGAAAAACTGTTTTTT
TRBD1	TRBV4-3	TRBJ2-6	NA	CASSQETGGSGANVLTF	TGCGCCAGCAGCCAAGAGACAGGGGGCTCTGGGGCCAACGTCCTGACTTTC
NA	TRBV6-1	TRBJ2-7	NA	CATTLTQGGYEQYF	TGTGCCACTACCCTGACTCAGGGCGGGTACGAGCAGTACTTC
TRBD2	TRBV5-4	TRBJ2-7	NA	CASSSRTSPHSYEQYF	TGTGCCAGCAGCTCCCGGACTAGCCCTCATTCCTACGAGCAGTACTTC
NA	TRBV5-1	TRBJ2-7	NA	CASSYGIPSYEQYF	TGCGCCAGCAGCTACGGGATTCCTTCCTACGAGCAGTACTTC
NA	TRBV9	TRBJ1-1	once	CASSGQRQNTEAFF	TGTGCCAGCAGCGGTCAGCGTCAGAACACTGAAGCTTTCTTT
NA	TRBV6-6	TRBJ1-2	NA	CASIVQTGGYGYTF	TGTGCCAGCATTGTCCAAACCGGAGGCTATGGCTACACCTTC
NA	TRBV11-1	TRBJ2-7	NA	CASSLPGSYEQYF	TGTGCCAGCAGCTTACCAGGGTCCTACGAGCAGTACTTC
NA	TRBV9	TRBJ2-3	once	CASSVGRAEYFTDTQYF	TGTGCCAGCAGCGTAGGACGAGCGGAATACTTCACAGATACGCAGTATTTT
NA	TRBV2	TRBJ2-7	NA	CASSGTESSYEQYF	TGTGCCAGCAGTGGGACCGAGAGCTCCTACGAGCAGTACTTC
TRBD1	TRBV5-4	TRBJ1-2	few	CASSQGQGAKGYGYTF	TGTGCCAGCAGCCAGGGACAGGGGGCGAAAGGCTATGGCTACACCTTC
TRBD1	TRBV30	TRBJ2-7	NA	CAWSRDRTYEQYF	TGTGCCTGGTCCCGGGACAGGACCTACGAGCAGTACTTC
TRBD1	TRBV15	TRBJ1-2	NA	CATSLQTGWNYGYTF	TGTGCCACCAGCCTTCAGACAGGGTGGAACTATGGCTACACCTTC
NA	TRBV11-2	TRBJ1-1	NA	CASSLSGSTEAFF	TGTGCCAGCAGCTTATCAGGGTCGACTGAAGCTTTCTTT
NA	TRBV6-5	TRBJ1-1	NA	CASSSPSGARRTEAFF	TGTGCCAGCAGTTCCCCATCGGGGGCGCGACGCACTGAAGCTTTCTTT
NA	TRBV9	TRBJ1-2	NA	CASSVAGVGYTF	TGTGCCAGCAGCGTAGCGGGGGTTGGCTACACCTTC
NA	TRBV2	TRBJ1-5	few	CASSEPPQPQHF	TGTGCCAGCAGTGAACCCCCTCAGCCCCAGCATTTT
NA	TRBV7-2	TRBJ2-3	NA	CASSLQGGSFDTQYF	TGTGCCAGCAGCTTACAGGGAGGCTCTTTTGATACGCAGTATTTT